The clone carrying this T cell receptor beta chain has only one observation. Its antigen is still unknown. This specimen belongs to a study of Ad26.COV2.S vaccination and SARS-CoV-2 variants. Across the whole study: The trial was COV1001 and the donor's arm was Ad26.COV2.S. Intramuscularly, Ad26.COV2.S was given either once or twice, 56 days apart. Notes on the study in general: The analyses of TCR breadth and depth may have understated the size of total T cell responses.

CDR1 is LNHNV, CDR2 YYDKDF, per germline (reference sequence). Germline trimming cut 6 bases from V and 1 base from J; bases unmatched to any gene: 7. The length of the CDR3 is 16 residues. The assay was immunoSEQ multiplex PCR, and TCRdb's table has in-frame clones only and misses some. The data contain more than 300,000 clones, 75% to 90% of them singletons. The treatment: 19 received Ad26.COV2.S at low or high dose, single or two shots; several received placebo; per-sample allocation not given. Samples analyzed were those drawn on day 63 after the first vaccine or placebo injection. The sample came from a Boston adult aged 18-55 years.

Specimen: peripheral blood, collected in a trial of Ad26.COV2.S vaccine versus placebo. This clonotype originated in a person aged 18-65 years who received the Ad26.COV2.S COVID-19 vaccine or a placebo. This sequence joins TRBV15 and TRBJ2-7; 12 bases line up with TRBD2. CDR3 protein: CATSSSGGALSYEQYF. CDR3 nucleotides: TGTGCCACCAGTTCTAGCGGGGGGGCTTTGTCCTACGAGCAGTACTTC.